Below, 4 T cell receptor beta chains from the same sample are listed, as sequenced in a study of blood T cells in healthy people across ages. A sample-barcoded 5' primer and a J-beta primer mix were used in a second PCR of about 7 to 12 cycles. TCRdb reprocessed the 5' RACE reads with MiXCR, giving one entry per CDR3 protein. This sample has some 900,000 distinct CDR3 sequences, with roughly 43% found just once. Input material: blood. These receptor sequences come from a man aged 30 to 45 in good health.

The CDR3 protein is CASRMIDTQYF. In nucleotides, the CDR3 is TGTGCCAGCAGGATGATAGATACGCAGTATTTT. The chain uses TRBV27 and TRBJ2-3; D remains unclear. CDR3 length: 11 residues. The V and J ends lost 6 bases and 5 bases respectively, with 6 bases between them. CDR1 MNHEY and CDR2 SMNVEV come from the germline V gene (reference sequence).

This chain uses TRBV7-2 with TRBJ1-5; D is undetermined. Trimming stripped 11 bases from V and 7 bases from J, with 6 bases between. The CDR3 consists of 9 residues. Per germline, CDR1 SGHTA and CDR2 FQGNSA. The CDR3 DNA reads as TGTGCCCGCCCCCAGCCCCAGCATTTT. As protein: CARPQPQHF.

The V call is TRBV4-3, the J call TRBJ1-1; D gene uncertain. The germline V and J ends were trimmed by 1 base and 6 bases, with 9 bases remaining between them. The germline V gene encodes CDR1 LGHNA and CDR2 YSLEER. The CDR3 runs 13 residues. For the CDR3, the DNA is TGCGCCAGCAGCCAAGGGGTCGGACCTGAAGCTTTCTTT. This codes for CASSQGVGPEAFF.

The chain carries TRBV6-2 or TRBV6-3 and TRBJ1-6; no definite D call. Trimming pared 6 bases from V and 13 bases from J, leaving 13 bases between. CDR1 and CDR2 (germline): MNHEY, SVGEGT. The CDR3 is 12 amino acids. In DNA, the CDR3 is TGTGCCAGCAGCCCTCGGGGTCGTCCCCTCCACTTT. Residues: CASSPRGRPLHF.